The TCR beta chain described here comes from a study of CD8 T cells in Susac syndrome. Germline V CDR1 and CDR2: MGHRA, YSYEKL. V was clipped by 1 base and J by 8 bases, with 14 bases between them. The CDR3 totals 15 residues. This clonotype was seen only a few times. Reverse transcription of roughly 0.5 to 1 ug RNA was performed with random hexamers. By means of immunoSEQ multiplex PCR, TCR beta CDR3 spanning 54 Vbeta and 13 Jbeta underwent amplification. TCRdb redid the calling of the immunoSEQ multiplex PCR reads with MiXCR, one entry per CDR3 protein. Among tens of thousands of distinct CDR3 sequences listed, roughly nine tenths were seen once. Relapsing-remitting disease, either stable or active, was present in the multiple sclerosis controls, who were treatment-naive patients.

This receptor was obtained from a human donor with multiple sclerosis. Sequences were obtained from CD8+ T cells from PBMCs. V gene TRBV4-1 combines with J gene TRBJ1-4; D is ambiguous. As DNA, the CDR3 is TGCGCCAGCAGCCAAGGCCGCGCCTCGGACGAAAAACTGTTTTTT. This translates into CASSQGRASDEKLFF.